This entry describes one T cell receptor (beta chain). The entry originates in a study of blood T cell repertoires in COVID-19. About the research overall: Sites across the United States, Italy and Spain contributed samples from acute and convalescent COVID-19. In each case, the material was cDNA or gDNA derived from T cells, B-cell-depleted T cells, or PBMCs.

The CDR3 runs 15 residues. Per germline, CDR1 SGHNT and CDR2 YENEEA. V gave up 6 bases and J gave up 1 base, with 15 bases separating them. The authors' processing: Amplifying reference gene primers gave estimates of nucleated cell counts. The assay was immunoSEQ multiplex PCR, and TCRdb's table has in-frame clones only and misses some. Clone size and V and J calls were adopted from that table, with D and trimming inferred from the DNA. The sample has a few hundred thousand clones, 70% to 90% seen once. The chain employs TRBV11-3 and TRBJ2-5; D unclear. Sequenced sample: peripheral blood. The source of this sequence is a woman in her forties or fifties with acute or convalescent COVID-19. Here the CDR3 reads CASSFKRNFQETQYF. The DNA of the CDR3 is TGTGCCAGCAGTTTTAAGAGGAACTTCCAAGAGACCCAGTACTTC. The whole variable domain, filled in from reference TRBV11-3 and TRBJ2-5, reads EAGVVQSPRYKIIEKKQPVAFWCNPISGHNTLYWYLQNLGQGPELLIRYENEEAVDDSQLPKDRFSAERLKGVDSTLKIQPAELGDSAVYLCASSFKRNFQETQYFGPGTRLLVL.